This TCR beta chain was found in a study of blood T cell repertoires in COVID-19. Trimming at V came to 8 bases and at J to 2 bases, leaving 5 bases not matched to a gene. This CDR3 is 15 amino acids long. Authors' processing steps: Amplified reference gene primers provided the basis for estimating nucleated cell counts. Repertoires were generated with immunoSEQ multiplex PCR, while TCRdb's copy carries only in-frame clones and drops some. V and J calls and clone size are those listed in that table; D and trimming were worked out from the DNA. The top ten hold roughly 0.87% of the sample, which has about 420,000 clones, 70% to 90% seen once.

Material: peripheral blood. This chain links TRBV23-1 with TRBJ2-1, with TRBD2 identical over 11 bases. TRBV23-1 is placed among ORFs of uncertain function. This TCR derives from a man aged 18 to 30 with COVID-19, enrolled during active disease. The CDR3 loop is CASPLGLAAYNEQFF. CDR3 in DNA: TGCGCCAGCCCTCTGGGACTAGCGGCCTACAATGAGCAGTTCTTC.